The present T cell receptor beta chain was sequenced within a study of blood T cell repertoires in COVID-19. Study details: COVID-19 samples, acute and convalescent, were from the United States, Italy and Spain. PBMCs, B-cell-depleted T cells, or T cells were the source of the cDNA or gDNA that made up the material.

Sequencing was performed with immunoSEQ multiplex PCR; in TCRdb, only in-frame clones are kept and a portion is missing. The sample contains around 380,000 clones, 81% of which appear only once. This CDR3 region has 12 residues. CDR1 and CDR2 from the germline V gene are SQVTM and ANQGSEA. Trimming took off 7 bases at V and 5 bases at J, with 14 bases between the two ends. Sequenced sample: peripheral blood. The receptor comes from a human donor with acute or convalescent COVID-19. The donor label of this sample is uncertain. The rearrangement links TRBV29-1 to TRBJ1-1, with a tentative D call TRBD1 (5 bases). The CDR3 nucleotides are TGCAGCGCCCGCGGCCAGGGAACTGAAGCTTTCTTT. Translation: CSARGQGTEAFF. The entire variable domain, with the rest obtained from reference TRBV29-1 and TRBJ1-1, is as follows: SAVISQKPSRDICQRGTSLTIQCQVDSQVTMMFWYRQQPGQSLTLIATANQGSEATYESGFVIDKFPISRPNLTFSTLTVSNMSPEDSSIYLCSARGQGTEAFFGQGTRLTVV.